The rows below give T cell receptor beta chains drawn from one sample of a study of cytomegalovirus exposure and HLA in healthy donors. Only in-frame clones appear in the TCRdb table, and some are missing; sequencing was by immunoSEQ multiplex PCR. The sample has 95,000 to 130,000 clones, under 90% seen once. Input material: PBMCs. These receptors were taken from a woman between 25 and 40 years old in good health and CMV-seronegative. Each CDR3 is given with its conserved first and last residue. Each record gives: V gene, D gene, clone size, J gene, CDR3 protein, CDR3 DNA. D genes are given only for firm matches. Expanded clones are given a class, and other clones once, few, many or no size at all.

V gene: TRBV18; D gene: .; clone size: .; J gene: TRBJ1-3; CDR3 protein: CASSPGSGNTIYF; CDR3 DNA: TGTGCCAGCTCACCAGGGAGTGGAAACACCATATATTTT
V gene: TRBV5-1; D gene: TRBD2; clone size: .; J gene: TRBJ2-7; CDR3 protein: CASRSAGEGSYEQYF; CDR3 DNA: TGCGCCAGCAGGTCCGCGGGAGAAGGCTCCTACGAGCAGTACTTC
V gene: TRBV7-2; D gene: .; clone size: .; J gene: TRBJ2-5; CDR3 protein: CASSLTWGLLAETQYF; CDR3 DNA: TGTGCCAGCAGCTTAACCTGGGGTCTCCTAGCAGAGACCCAGTACTTC
V gene: TRBV5-4; D gene: .; clone size: .; J gene: TRBJ2-3; CDR3 protein: CASSLFGNTDTQYF; CDR3 DNA: TGTGCCAGCAGCTTATTCGGGAACACAGATACGCAGTATTTT
V gene: TRBV5-4; D gene: .; clone size: .; J gene: TRBJ2-5; CDR3 protein: CASSSQETQYF; CDR3 DNA: TGTGCCAGCAGCTCACAAGAGACCCAGTACTTC
V gene: TRBV19; D gene: TRBD1; clone size: .; J gene: TRBJ2-1; CDR3 protein: CASSVRTGRNEQFF; CDR3 DNA: TGTGCCAGTAGTGTCCGGACAGGGCGGAATGAGCAGTTCTTC
V gene: TRBV28; D gene: TRBD1; clone size: .; J gene: TRBJ2-3; CDR3 protein: CASREGASVTDTQYF; CDR3 DNA: TGTGCCAGCAGAGAGGGGGCAAGTGTTACAGATACGCAGTATTTT
V gene: TRBV6-5; D gene: TRBD1; clone size: .; J gene: TRBJ1-2; CDR3 protein: CASSYAGTAMGGYTF; CDR3 DNA: TGTGCCAGCAGTTACGCAGGGACAGCCATGGGGGGCTACACCTTC
V gene: TRBV10-2; D gene: .; clone size: .; J gene: TRBJ2-7; CDR3 protein: CASSVHIYEQYF; CDR3 DNA: TGCGCCAGCAGTGTCCACATCTACGAGCAGTACTTC
V gene: TRBV5-1; D gene: TRBD1; clone size: .; J gene: TRBJ2-7; CDR3 protein: CASSGRTGRRNVYEQYF; CDR3 DNA: TGCGCCAGCAGCGGACGGACAGGGAGAAGAAACGTCTACGAGCAGTACTTC
V gene: TRBV28; D gene: TRBD2; clone size: .; J gene: TRBJ2-7; CDR3 protein: CASSLTGGIIYEQYF; CDR3 DNA: TGTGCCAGCAGCCTAACGGGGGGGATTATCTACGAGCAGTACTTC
V gene: TRBV28; D gene: TRBD1; clone size: .; J gene: TRBJ1-5; CDR3 protein: CASRYAGQGGQPQHF; CDR3 DNA: TGTGCCAGCAGATACGCCGGACAGGGGGGGCAGCCCCAGCATTTT
V gene: TRBV18; D gene: .; clone size: .; J gene: TRBJ2-3; CDR3 protein: CASSPLPGITDTQYF; CDR3 DNA: TGTGCCAGCTCACCACTGCCAGGGATAACAGATACGCAGTATTTT
V gene: TRBV6-1; D gene: TRBD1; clone size: .; J gene: TRBJ1-5; CDR3 protein: CASRETGAFSGLNF; CDR3 DNA: TGTGCCAGCAGGGAGACAGGGGCCTTCAGCGGATTGAATTTT
V gene: TRBV6-4; D gene: TRBD1; clone size: few; J gene: TRBJ1-5; CDR3 protein: CASSDRDSGPQHF; CDR3 DNA: TGTGCCAGCAGCGACCGGGACAGTGGTCCCCAGCATTTT
V gene: TRBV5-6; D gene: .; clone size: few; J gene: TRBJ1-1; CDR3 protein: CASSLSGGTEAFF; CDR3 DNA: TGTGCCAGCAGCTTGTCGGGGGGCACTGAAGCTTTCTTT
V gene: TRBV5-4; D gene: TRBD2; clone size: .; J gene: TRBJ2-2; CDR3 protein: CASSPLASGVNTGELFF; CDR3 DNA: TGTGCCAGCAGCCCCCTCGCCAGCGGGGTGAACACCGGGGAGCTGTTTTTT